These 6 T cell receptor beta chains came from one sample sequenced in a study of T-cell memory formation after mild COVID-19 (dated by TCRdb to the early 2020s). Preparation of the library involved 5' RACE. Sequencing relied on an Illumina NovaSeq 6000. TCRdb handled the public reads itself, with Q25 trimming in fastp and clone calling in MiXCR, and kept productive beta chains. Entries are consolidated by CDR3 protein sequence, retaining the most common genes and DNA. For this sample the table gives about 130,000 distinct CDR3 sequences, of which about a sixth were detected only once. The top ten clones comprise approximately 5.2% of the sample. Sequenced: PBMCs or a T cell subset sorted from them (not recorded which). The source of these receptors is a man younger than 35 who had mild COVID-19 (a few samples of this study predate the infection). The sample titles of this study are shuffled in the database, so cell type and time point are left out; the donor was told from shared clones.

The V gene is TRBV11-2, the J gene TRBJ2-1, with D perhaps TRBD1 (6 bases). Germline assignment: CDR1 SGHAT and CDR2 FQNNGV. The CDR3 loop spans 12 amino acids. The V and J ends lost 2 bases and 10 bases respectively, with 9 bases between them. The CDR3 spells CASSLLGTEQFF. CDR3 sequence (DNA): TGTGCCAGCAGCTTATTGGGGACAGAGCAGTTCTTC.

This clonotype is medium-sized (0.01 to 0.1%) within its sample. The chain is built from TRBV7-3 and TRBJ2-6, with unresolved D. V dropped 6 bases and J dropped 1 base, with 4 bases sitting between them. The CDR3 sequence is 13 residues long. In germline, CDR1 is SGHTA, CDR2 FQGTGA. CDR3 residues: CASRPSGANVLTF. The CDR3 DNA reads TGTGCCAGCAGGCCTTCTGGGGCCAACGTCCTGACTTTC.

The rearrangement joins TRBV25-1 to TRBJ1-2, with 9 bases matching TRBD1. Germline V lookup: CDR1 MGHDK, CDR2 SYGVNS. V trimming: 8 bases; J trimming: 8 bases; junction bases outside the gene matches: 9. CDR3 length equals 13 residues. CDR3 sequence (DNA): TGTGCCAGCCGGAGCCGGGACAGGGACGGCTACACCTTC. Protein product: CASRSRDRDGYTF.

V usage is TRBV5-1 and J usage is TRBJ1-2, with 12 bases fitting TRBD1. J lost 4 bases, V lost 4 bases, and 11 bases had no gene match. CDR1 and CDR2 from the germline V gene are SGHRS and YFSETQ. The CDR3 contains 17 residues. The CDR3 region has the DNA TGCGCCAGCAGCGCTGGCGGGACAGGGGGCGACGGCTATGGCTACACCTTC. Its translation is CASSAGGTGGDGYGYTF.

The chain carries TRBV4-1 and TRBJ1-1, with D maybe TRBD1 (5 bases). Germline-derived CDR1 and CDR2 are MGHRA and YSYEKL. This CDR3 has 15 amino acids. V lost 4 bases to trimming and J lost 3 bases, with 15 bases between them. This CDR3 reads CASSPSGRGDTEAFF. The CDR3, as DNA: TGCGCCAGCAGCCCGTCGGGACGGGGGGACACTGAAGCTTTCTTT.

This clonotype has just a few counts. The chain joins TRBV12-3 or TRBV12-4 to TRBJ2-1; 12 positions match TRBD1. This CDR3 region has 15 residues. The trim removed 7 bases at V and 5 bases at J, leaving 6 bases unmatched. The CDR3 sequence: CASKVGQGAHNEQFF. The CDR3 DNA reads TGTGCCAGCAAGGTGGGACAGGGGGCACACAATGAGCAGTTCTTC.